This T cell receptor (beta chain) derives from a study of blood T cell repertoires in COVID-19. The wider study: Both acute and convalescent COVID-19 samples were obtained from the United States, Italy and Spain. Sources were T cells, B-cell-depleted T cells, or PBMCs; the material itself was cDNA or gDNA.

CDR1 and CDR2 from the germline V gene are MRHNA and SNTAGT. The CDR3 sequence is 17 residues long. Trimming stripped 2 bases from V and 5 bases from J, with 16 bases between. In the original workflow: Reference gene primer amplification gave estimated nucleated cell counts. TCRdb's table, derived via immunoSEQ multiplex PCR, lists solely in-frame clones and lacks some. V, J and clone size reflect that table, while D and trimming were determined from the DNA. The data hold 200,000 to 250,000 clones, with around 86% observed a single time. The chain employs TRBV6-4 and TRBJ1-6, with D unclear. The sequenced sample consisted of peripheral blood. This clonotype was sampled from an older woman with active or convalescent COVID-19. The CDR3: CASSDNLLGADNSPLHF. In DNA, the CDR3 is TGTGCCAGCAGTGACAATCTATTGGGAGCTGATAATTCACCCCTCCACTTT.